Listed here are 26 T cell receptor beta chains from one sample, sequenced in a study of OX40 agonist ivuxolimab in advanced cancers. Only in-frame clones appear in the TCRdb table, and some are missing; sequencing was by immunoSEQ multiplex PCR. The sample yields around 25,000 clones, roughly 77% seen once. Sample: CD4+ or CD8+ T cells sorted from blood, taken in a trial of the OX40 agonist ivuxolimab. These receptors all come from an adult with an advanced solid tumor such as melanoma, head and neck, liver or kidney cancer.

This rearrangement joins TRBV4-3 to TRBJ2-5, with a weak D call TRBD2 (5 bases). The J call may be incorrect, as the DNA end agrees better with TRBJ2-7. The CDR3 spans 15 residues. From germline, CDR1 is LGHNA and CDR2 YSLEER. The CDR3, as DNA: TGCGCCAGCAGCCAACTACCGGGAAACGCCTACGAGCAGTACTTC. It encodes CASSQLPGNAYEQYF.

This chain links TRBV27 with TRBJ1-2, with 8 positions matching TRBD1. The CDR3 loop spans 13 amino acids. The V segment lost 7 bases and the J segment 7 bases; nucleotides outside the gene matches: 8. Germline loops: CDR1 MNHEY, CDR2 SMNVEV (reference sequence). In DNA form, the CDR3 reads TGTGCCAGCACGGGGGCAGGGGGCCGTGGCTACACCTTC. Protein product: CASTGAGGRGYTF.

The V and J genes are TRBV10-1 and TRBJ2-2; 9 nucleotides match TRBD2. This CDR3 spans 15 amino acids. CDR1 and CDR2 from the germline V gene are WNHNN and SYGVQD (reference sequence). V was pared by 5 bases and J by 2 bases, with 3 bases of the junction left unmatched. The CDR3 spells CASSPLAGNTGELFF. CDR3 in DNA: TGCGCCAGCAGTCCCCTAGCGGGAAACACCGGGGAGCTGTTTTTT.

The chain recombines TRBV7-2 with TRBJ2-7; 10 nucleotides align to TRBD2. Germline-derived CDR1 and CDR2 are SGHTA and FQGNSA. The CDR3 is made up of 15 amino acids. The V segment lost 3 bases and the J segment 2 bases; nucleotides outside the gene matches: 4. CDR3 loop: CASSLRTSGTYEQYF. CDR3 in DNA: TGTGCCAGCAGCTTGCGGACTAGCGGCACCTACGAGCAGTACTTC.

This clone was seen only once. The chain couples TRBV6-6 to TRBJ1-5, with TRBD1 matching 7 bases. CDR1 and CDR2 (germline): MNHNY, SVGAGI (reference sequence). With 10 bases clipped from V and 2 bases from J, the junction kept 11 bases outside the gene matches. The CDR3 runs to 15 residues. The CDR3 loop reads CAIADRSNGNQPQHF. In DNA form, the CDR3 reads TGTGCCATCGCGGACAGGTCCAATGGCAATCAGCCCCAGCATTTT.

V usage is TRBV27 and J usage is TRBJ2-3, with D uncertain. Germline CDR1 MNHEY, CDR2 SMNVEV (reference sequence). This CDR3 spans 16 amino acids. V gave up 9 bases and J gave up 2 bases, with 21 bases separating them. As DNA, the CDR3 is TGTGCCAGTTCCCGGAGTGGGGTCCTCTTCACAGATACGCAGTATTTT. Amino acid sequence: CASSRSGVLFTDTQYF.

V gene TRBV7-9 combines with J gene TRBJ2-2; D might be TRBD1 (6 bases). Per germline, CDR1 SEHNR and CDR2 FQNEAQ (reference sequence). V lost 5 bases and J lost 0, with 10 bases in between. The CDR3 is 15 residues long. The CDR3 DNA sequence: TGTGCCAGCAGCCCCCGGACAGCGAACACCGGGGAGCTGTTTTTT. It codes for CASSPRTANTGELFF. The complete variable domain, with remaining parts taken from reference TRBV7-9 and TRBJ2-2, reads DTGVSQNPRHKITKRGQNVTFRCDPISEHNRLYWYRQTLGQGPEFLTYFQNEAQLEKSRLLSDRFSAERPKGSFSTLEIQRTEQGDSAMYLCASSPRTANTGELFFGEGSRLTVL.

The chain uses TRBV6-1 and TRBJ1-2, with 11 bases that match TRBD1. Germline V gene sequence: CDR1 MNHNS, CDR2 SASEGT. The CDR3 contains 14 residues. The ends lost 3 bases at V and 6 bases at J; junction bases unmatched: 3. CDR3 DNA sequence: TGTGCCAGCAGTGATGGACAGGGGGCGAATGGCTACACCTTC. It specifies CASSDGQGANGYTF.

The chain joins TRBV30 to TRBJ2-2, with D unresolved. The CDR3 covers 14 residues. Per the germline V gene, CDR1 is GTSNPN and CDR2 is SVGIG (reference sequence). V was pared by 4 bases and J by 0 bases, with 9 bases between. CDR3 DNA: TGTGCCTGGACGTCCCTAACGAACACCGGGGAGCTGTTTTTT. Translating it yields CAWTSLTNTGELFF. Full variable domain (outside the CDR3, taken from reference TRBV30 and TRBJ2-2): SQTIHQWPATLVQPVGSPLSLECTVEGTSNPNLYWYRQAAGRGLQLLFYSVGIGQISSEVPQNLSASRPQDRQFILSSKKLLLSDSGFYLCAWTSLTNTGELFFGEGSRLTVL.

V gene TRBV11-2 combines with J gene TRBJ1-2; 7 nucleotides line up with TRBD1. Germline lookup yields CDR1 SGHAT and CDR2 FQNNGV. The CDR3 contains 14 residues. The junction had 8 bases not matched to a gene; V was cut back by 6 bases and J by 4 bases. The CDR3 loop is CASSLIQGPYGYTF. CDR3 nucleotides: TGTGCCAGCAGTTTAATACAGGGGCCCTATGGCTACACCTTC.

CDR3 residues: CASSPISALGRYEQYF. The CDR3 bases are TGTGCCAGCAGCCCCATATCGGCCCTAGGACGATACGAGCAGTACTTC. V and J are TRBV11-2 and TRBJ2-5; no definite D call. Near its end, the DNA agrees better with TRBJ2-7, so the J call may be wrong. CDR1 is SGHAT and CDR2 is FQNNGV in the germline V gene. There are 16 residues in the CDR3.

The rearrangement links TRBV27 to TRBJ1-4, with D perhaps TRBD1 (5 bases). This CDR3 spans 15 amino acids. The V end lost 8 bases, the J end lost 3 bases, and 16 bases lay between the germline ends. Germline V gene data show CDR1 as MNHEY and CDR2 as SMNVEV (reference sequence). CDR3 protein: CASGALLGSNEKLFF. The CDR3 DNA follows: TGTGCCAGCGGGGCATTGTTAGGGTCTAATGAAAAACTGTTTTTT.

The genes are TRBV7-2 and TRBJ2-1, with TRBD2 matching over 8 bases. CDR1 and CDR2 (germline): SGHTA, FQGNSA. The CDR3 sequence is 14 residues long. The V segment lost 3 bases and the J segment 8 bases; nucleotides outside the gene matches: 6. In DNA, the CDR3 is TGTGCCAGCAGCTTGGCGGGACTAGTCGATGAGCAGTTCTTC. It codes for CASSLAGLVDEQFF.

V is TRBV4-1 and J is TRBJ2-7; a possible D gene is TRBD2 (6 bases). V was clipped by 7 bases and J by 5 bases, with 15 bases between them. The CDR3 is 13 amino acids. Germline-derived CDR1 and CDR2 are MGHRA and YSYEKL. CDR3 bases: TGCGCCAGCACCCCAGACGGGAGCGACGAGCAGTACTTC. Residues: CASTPDGSDEQYF.

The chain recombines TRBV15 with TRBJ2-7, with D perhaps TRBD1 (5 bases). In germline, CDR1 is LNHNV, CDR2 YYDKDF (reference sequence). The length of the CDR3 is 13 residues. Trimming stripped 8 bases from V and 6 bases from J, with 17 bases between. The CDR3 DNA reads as TGTGCCACCCGCCCCCCAGGGCAGCCCGAGCAGTACTTC. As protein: CATRPPGQPEQYF.

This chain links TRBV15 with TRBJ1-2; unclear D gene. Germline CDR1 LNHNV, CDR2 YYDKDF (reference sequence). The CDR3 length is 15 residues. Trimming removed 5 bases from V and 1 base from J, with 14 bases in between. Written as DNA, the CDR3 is TGTGCCACCAGCTCCCACGACTCTGTTAACTATGGCTACACCTTC. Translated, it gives CATSSHDSVNYGYTF.

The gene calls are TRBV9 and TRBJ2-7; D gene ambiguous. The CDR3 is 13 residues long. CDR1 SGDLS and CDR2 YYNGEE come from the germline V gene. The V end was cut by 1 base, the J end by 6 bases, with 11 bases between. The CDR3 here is CASSVRSEGEQYF. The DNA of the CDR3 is TGTGCCAGCAGCGTAAGGAGTGAAGGCGAGCAGTACTTC.

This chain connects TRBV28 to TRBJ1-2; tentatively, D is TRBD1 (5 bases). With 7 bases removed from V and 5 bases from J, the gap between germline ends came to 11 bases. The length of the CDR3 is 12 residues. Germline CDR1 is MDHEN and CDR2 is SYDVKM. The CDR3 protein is CASTSTGYGYTF. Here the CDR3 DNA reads TGTGCCAGCACCTCAACAGGATATGGCTACACCTTC.

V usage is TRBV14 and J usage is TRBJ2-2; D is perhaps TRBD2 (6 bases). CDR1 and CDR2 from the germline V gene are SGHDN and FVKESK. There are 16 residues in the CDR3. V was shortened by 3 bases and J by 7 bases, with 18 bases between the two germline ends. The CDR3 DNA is TGTGCCAGCAGCCAGATGGACCGGGGGTGGATCGGGGAGCTGTTTTTT. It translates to CASSQMDRGWIGELFF.

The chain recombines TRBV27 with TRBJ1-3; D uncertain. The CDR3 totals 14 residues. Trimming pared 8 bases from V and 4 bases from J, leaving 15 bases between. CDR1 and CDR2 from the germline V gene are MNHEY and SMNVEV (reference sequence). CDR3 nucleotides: TGTGCCAGCGTCAGACCTCGGGAAGGAAACACCATATATTTT. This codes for CASVRPREGNTIYF.

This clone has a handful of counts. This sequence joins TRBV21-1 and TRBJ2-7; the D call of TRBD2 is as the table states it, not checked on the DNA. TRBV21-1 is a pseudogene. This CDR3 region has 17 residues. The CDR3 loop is CASSKESSGRGAYEQYF. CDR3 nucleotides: TGTGCCAGCAGCAAAGAGTCTAGCGGGAGAGGAGCCTACGAGCAGTACTTC.

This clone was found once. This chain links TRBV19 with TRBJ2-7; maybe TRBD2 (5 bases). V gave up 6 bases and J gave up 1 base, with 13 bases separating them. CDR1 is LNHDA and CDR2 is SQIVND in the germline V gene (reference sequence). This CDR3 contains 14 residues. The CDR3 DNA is TGTGCCAGTAGCCCAGGCTCGGGGTCCTACGAGCAGTACTTC. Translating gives CASSPGSGSYEQYF.

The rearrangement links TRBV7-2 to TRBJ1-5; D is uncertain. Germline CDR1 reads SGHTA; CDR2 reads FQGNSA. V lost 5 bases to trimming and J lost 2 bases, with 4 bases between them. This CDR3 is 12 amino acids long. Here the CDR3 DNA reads TGTGCCAGCAGCCTTGGCAATCAGCCCCAGCATTTT. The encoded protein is CASSLGNQPQHF.

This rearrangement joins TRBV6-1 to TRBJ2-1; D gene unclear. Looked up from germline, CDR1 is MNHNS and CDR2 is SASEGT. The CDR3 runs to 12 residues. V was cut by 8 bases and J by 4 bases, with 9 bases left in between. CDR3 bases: TGTGCCAGCCTCGCCGTATACAATGAGCAGTTCTTC. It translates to CASLAVYNEQFF.

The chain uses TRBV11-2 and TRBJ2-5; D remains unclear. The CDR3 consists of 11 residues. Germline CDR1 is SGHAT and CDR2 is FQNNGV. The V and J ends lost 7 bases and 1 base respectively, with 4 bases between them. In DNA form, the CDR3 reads TGTGCCAGCACCATCCAAGAGACCCAGTACTTC. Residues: CASTIQETQYF.

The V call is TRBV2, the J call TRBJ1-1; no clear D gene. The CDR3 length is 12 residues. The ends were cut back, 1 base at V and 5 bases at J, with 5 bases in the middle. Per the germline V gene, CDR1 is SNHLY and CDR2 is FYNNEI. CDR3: CASSEGRTEAFF. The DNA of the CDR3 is TGTGCCAGCAGTGAAGGGCGAACTGAAGCTTTCTTT.